These 23 T cell receptor beta chains were sequenced from one sample in a study of cytomegalovirus exposure and HLA in healthy donors (dated by TCRdb to the late 2010s). Receptors were amplified or captured by the immunoSEQ multiplex PCR assay. For the multiplex PCR, a mixture combining 60 forward primers for TCR Vbeta segments and 13 reverse primers for TCR Jbeta segments was used. The table was pulled from immuneACCESS by TCRdb, which kept in-frame rearrangements only. Such tables lose some clones; where checked, under half of the loss comes from unresolved V genes, and the rest has no known cause. The table for this sample lists 130,000 or so clones. The top ten clones comprise roughly 1.5% of the sample. Sequenced input: PBMCs. These receptors were obtained from a woman aged 35 to 49 in good health and CMV-seronegative.

The chain carries TRBV29-1 and TRBJ1-1, with no clear D. CDR1 is SQVTM, CDR2 ANQGSEA, per germline. V gave up 6 bases and J gave up 5 bases, with 10 bases separating them. The CDR3 has 11 amino acids. The CDR3 DNA reads TGCAGCGTGTCAGAGAGGACTGAAGCTTTCTTT. Residues: CSVSERTEAFF. Drawing the rest from reference TRBV29-1 and TRBJ1-1, the complete variable domain is SAVISQKPSRDICQRGTSLTIQCQVDSQVTMMFWYRQQPGQSLTLIATANQGSEATYESGFVIDKFPISRPNLTFSTLTVSNMSPEDSSIYLCSVSERTEAFFGQGTRLTVV.

The rearrangement joins TRBV5-1 to TRBJ1-5, with unresolved D. This CDR3 is built from 15 residues. Trimming removed 2 bases at V and 3 bases at J, with 12 bases between. Germline values: CDR1 SGHRS, CDR2 YFSETQ. CDR3 DNA: TGCGCCAGCAGCTTAGCAGGAACACTCAATCAGCCCCAGCATTTT. It yields the protein CASSLAGTLNQPQHF.

The CDR3 bases are TGTGCCAGCAGCCGACAGGGAATCGACACTGAAGCTTTCTTT. Encoded protein: CASSRQGIDTEAFF. The chain employs TRBV5-6 and TRBJ1-1; TRBD1 matches at 7 bases. After removal of 4 bases from V and 3 bases from J, the junction contained 6 bases not matched to a gene. CDR1 is SGHDT and CDR2 is YYEEEE in the germline V gene. The CDR3 spans 14 residues.

CDR3 protein: CASSRDRVRETQYF. Here the CDR3 DNA reads TGTGCCAGCAGCCGTGACAGGGTACGGGAGACCCAGTACTTC. The chain joins TRBV14 to TRBJ2-5; 7 bases match TRBD1. V dropped 4 bases and J dropped 5; count of bases not matched to a gene: 7. The CDR3 contains 14 residues. Germline-derived CDR1 and CDR2 are SGHDN and FVKESK. Full variable domain (missing parts from reference TRBV14 and TRBJ2-5): EAGVTQFPSHSVIEKGQTVTLRCDPISGHDNLYWYRRVMGKEIKFLLHFVKESKQDESGMPNNRFLAERTGGTYSTLKVQPAELEDSGVYFCASSRDRVRETQYFGPGTRLLVL.

The chain couples TRBV28 to TRBJ2-1; the match to TRBD1 covers 9 bases. V was clipped by 6 bases and J by 4 bases; unmatched bases: 4. Germline lookup yields CDR1 MDHEN and CDR2 SYDVKM. This CDR3 comprises 14 residues. CDR3 amino acids: CASRGTGLYNEQFF. The CDR3 DNA is TGTGCCAGCAGAGGGACAGGGTTATACAATGAGCAGTTCTTC.

V usage is TRBV18 and J usage is TRBJ2-7; possible D gene TRBD2, 5 bases. V was shortened by 4 bases and J by 0 bases, with 13 bases between the two germline ends. Germline assignment: CDR1 KGHSH and CDR2 LQKENI. The CDR3 runs 15 residues. CDR3 sequence reads: CASSRETGSSYEQYF. Here the CDR3 DNA reads TGTGCCAGCTCACGGGAGACGGGTAGCTCCTACGAGCAGTACTTC.

The genes are TRBV14 and TRBJ1-5; 8 bases match TRBD1. The CDR3 loop spans 13 amino acids. Germline V CDR1 and CDR2: SGHDN, FVKESK. V lost 4 bases to trimming and J lost 7 bases; unmatched junction nucleotides: 3. In DNA form, the CDR3 reads TGTGCCAGCAGCCGACAGGGGAAACAGCCCCAGCATTTT. Its protein product is CASSRQGKQPQHF.

The chain recombines TRBV5-6 with TRBJ1-2; 9 bases match TRBD1. The ends lost 8 bases at V and 1 base at J; junction bases unmatched: 9. The length of the CDR3 is 15 residues. In germline, CDR1 is SGHDT, CDR2 YYEEEE. The CDR3 nucleotides read TGTGCCAGTTACCCCGGGACAGGGAGTAACTATGGCTACACCTTC. This codes for CASYPGTGSNYGYTF.

J is TRBJ1-5 and V is TRBV18; D is perhaps TRBD1 (5 bases). The CDR3 runs to 16 residues. V gave up 3 bases and J gave up 3 bases, with 15 bases separating them. The germline V gene has CDR1 KGHSH and CDR2 LQKENI. The CDR3, as DNA: TGTGCCAGCTCACCCGGGACGGGGGACCTCAATCAGCCCCAGCATTTT. Its protein is CASSPGTGDLNQPQHF.

V usage is TRBV5-1 and J usage is TRBJ1-4; TRBD1 aligns across 10 bases. V shed 4 bases, J shed 7 bases, and the junction held 7 bases outside the gene matches. CDR3 length: 15 amino acids. The germline V gene encodes CDR1 SGHRS and CDR2 YFSETQ. CDR3 in DNA: TGCGCCAGCAGCACCGGGACAGGGGACGGTGAAAAACTGTTTTTT. Translated: CASSTGTGDGEKLFF.

The rearrangement uses TRBV9 and TRBJ2-1; a weak D match, TRBD1 (5 bases). Trimming stripped 2 bases from V and 5 bases from J, with 11 bases between. Germline values: CDR1 SGDLS, CDR2 YYNGEE. This CDR3 is 14 amino acids long. In DNA form, the CDR3 reads TGTGCCAGCAGCGTGTTACAGGAAAACAATGAGCAGTTCTTC. Protein product: CASSVLQENNEQFF.

The genes are TRBV11-3 and TRBJ2-2; 7 bases are a match to TRBD2. Losses at the gene ends were 5 bases for V and 0 bases for J; bases not matched to a gene: 3. Per the germline V gene, CDR1 is SGHNT and CDR2 is YENEEA. There are 15 residues in the CDR3. The CDR3 DNA reads as TGTGCCAGCAGCCAGAGCGGGGCGAACACCGGGGAGCTGTTTTTT. It translates to CASSQSGANTGELFF.

CDR3 loop: CATSTPAGWEAFF. The CDR3 nucleotides read TGTGCCACCAGCACCCCGGCGGGCTGGGAAGCTTTCTTT. This chain uses TRBV15 with TRBJ1-1; D unclear. Per germline, CDR1 LNHNV and CDR2 YYDKDF (reference sequence). V was pared by 4 bases and J by 8 bases, with 14 bases between. The CDR3 runs to 13 residues.

The chain carries TRBV7-9 and TRBJ2-4, with 9 bases fitting TRBD1. Trimming cost V 5 bases and J 2 bases; bases outside gene matches: 4. The germline V gene encodes CDR1 SEHNR and CDR2 FQNEAQ (reference sequence). The CDR3 is 15 residues long. CDR3 amino acids: CASSAGQGTKNIQYF. CDR3 bases: TGTGCCAGCAGCGCGGGACAGGGAACCAAAAACATTCAGTACTTC.

For the CDR3, the DNA is TGTGCCAGTACCCCCCCGGGACAGGGGGCGCGCGGCTACACCTTC. It codes for CASTPPGQGARGYTF. J is TRBJ1-2 and V is TRBV28; 12 bases line up with TRBD1. The V segment lost 9 bases and the J segment 8 bases; nucleotides outside the gene matches: 13. Germline CDR1 reads MDHEN; CDR2 reads SYDVKM. There are 15 residues in the CDR3.

The genes are TRBV7-2 and TRBJ1-5; D gene uncertain. The CDR3 sequence is 13 residues long. V was pared by 2 bases and J by 7 bases, with 9 bases between. From germline, CDR1 is SGHTA and CDR2 FQGNSA. The CDR3 nucleotides are TGTGCCAGCAGCTTACGGGGAAGGCAGCCCCAGCATTTT. Amino acids: CASSLRGRQPQHF.

The chain couples TRBV5-1 to TRBJ1-2; 8 nucleotides agree with TRBD1. The CDR3 covers 17 residues. Trimming removed 3 bases from V and 2 bases from J; junction bases left unmatched: 12. CDR1 is SGHRS and CDR2 is YFSETQ in the germline V gene. The CDR3, as DNA: TGCGCCAGCAGCTCACAGGGGGTTACAGAACTAAACTATGGCTACACCTTC. As protein: CASSSQGVTELNYGYTF.

The rearrangement uses TRBV5-8 and TRBJ2-1; TRBD2 might be the D (6 bases). Germline lookup yields CDR1 SGHTS and CDR2 YDEGEE. The CDR3 spans 14 residues. V was cut by 0 bases and J by 12 bases, with 16 bases left in between. CDR3 residues: CASSLAEGTGWQFF. The CDR3 region has the DNA TGTGCCAGCAGCTTGGCGGAGGGAACGGGGTGGCAGTTCTTC.

This rearrangement joins TRBV5-6 to TRBJ1-6, with TRBD1 identical over 10 bases. Germline lookup yields CDR1 SGHDT and CDR2 YYEEEE. This CDR3 region has 15 residues. Unmatched junction bases numbered 3, after V lost 5 bases and J lost 4 bases. The CDR3 nucleotides read TGTGCCAGCAGGGCGGGACAGGGGTATAATTCACCCCTCCACTTT. As protein: CASRAGQGYNSPLHF.

This chain connects TRBV11-1 to TRBJ1-1; 8 bases map to TRBD1. The CDR3 extends over 15 amino acids. The germline CDR1 and CDR2 sequences are SGHAT and FQDESV (reference sequence). J was trimmed by 3 bases and V by 0 bases; bases with no gene match: 3. The CDR3 DNA is TGTGCCAGCAGCTTAGCCGCAGGGGGCCACACTGAAGCTTTCTTT. It translates to CASSLAAGGHTEAFF.

The V and J genes are TRBV14 and TRBJ2-7; TRBD2 matches at 8 bases. CDR1 is SGHDN and CDR2 is FVKESK in the germline V gene. The trim removed 4 bases at V and 7 bases at J, leaving 12 bases unmatched. The CDR3 has 15 residues. CDR3 sequence: CASSPIREGRKEQYF. The CDR3 DNA follows: TGTGCCAGCAGCCCTATCCGGGAGGGGCGAAAAGAGCAGTACTTC.

The V gene is TRBV18, the J gene TRBJ2-5, with TRBD2 as a possible D gene (6 bases). The CDR3 sequence is 13 residues long. Germline V gives CDR1 KGHSH, CDR2 LQKENI. V lost 3 bases and J lost 5, with 10 bases in between. CDR3 protein: CASSPRGTETQYF. In DNA, the CDR3 is TGTGCCAGCTCACCCCGGGGGACTGAGACCCAGTACTTC.

This sequence joins TRBV12-5 and TRBJ1-1; TRBD1 matches at 10 bases. CDR3 length: 14 amino acids. Germline V gene lookup returns CDR1 LGHNT and CDR2 FRNRAP. With 7 bases clipped from V and 2 bases from J, the junction kept 4 bases outside the gene matches. CDR3 sequence: CASARTGGNTEAFF. CDR3 sequence (DNA): TGTGCTAGTGCTAGGACAGGGGGTAACACTGAAGCTTTCTTT.